This TCR beta chain was recovered during a study of blood T cells in healthy people across ages. V was clipped by 7 bases and J by 0 bases; unmatched bases: 8. The CDR3 extends over 15 amino acids. CDR1 is WSHSY and CDR2 is SAAADI in the germline V gene. The use of a sample-barcoded 5' primer and a J-beta primer mix characterized a second PCR of 7 to 11 cycles. TCRdb re-called the 5' RACE reads with MiXCR, one entry per CDR3 protein. The table shows about 800,000 distinct CDR3 sequences, with 58% occurring only once. The chain is built from TRBV10-2 and TRBJ2-7, with 8 bases fitting TRBD2. The receptor was isolated from a man younger than 40 in good health. The source material was blood. This CDR3 is CASIPTSASSYEQYF. The CDR3 coding sequence is TGCGCCAGCATCCCGACTAGCGCAAGCTCCTACGAGCAGTACTTC.